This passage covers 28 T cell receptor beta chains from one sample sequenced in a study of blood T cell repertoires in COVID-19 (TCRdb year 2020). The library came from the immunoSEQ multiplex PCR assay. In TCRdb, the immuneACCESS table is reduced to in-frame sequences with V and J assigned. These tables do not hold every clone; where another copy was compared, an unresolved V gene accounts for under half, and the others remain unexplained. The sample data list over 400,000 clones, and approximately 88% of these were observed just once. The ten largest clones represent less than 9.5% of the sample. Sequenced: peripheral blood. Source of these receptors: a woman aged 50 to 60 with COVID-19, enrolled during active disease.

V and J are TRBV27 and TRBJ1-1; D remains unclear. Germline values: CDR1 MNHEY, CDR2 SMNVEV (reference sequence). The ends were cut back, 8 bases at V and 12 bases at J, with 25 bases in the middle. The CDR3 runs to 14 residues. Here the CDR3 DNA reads TGTGCCAGCCTCCTAAGACCCGGGTCGTATGTAACTTTCTTT. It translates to CASLLRPGSYVTFF.

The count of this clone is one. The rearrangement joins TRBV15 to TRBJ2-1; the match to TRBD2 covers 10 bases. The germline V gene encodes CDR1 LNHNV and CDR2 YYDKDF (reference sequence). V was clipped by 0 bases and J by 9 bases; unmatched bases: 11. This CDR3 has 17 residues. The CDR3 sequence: CATSREWSSGGAGEQFF. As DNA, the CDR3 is TGTGCCACCAGCAGAGAGTGGTCCAGCGGGGGGGCTGGTGAGCAGTTCTTC.

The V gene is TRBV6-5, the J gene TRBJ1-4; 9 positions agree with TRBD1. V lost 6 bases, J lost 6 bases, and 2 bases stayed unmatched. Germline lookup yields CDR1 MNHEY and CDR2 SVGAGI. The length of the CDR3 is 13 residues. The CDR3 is CASRRTGDEKLFF. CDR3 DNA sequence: TGTGCCAGCAGGAGGACAGGGGATGAAAAACTGTTTTTT.

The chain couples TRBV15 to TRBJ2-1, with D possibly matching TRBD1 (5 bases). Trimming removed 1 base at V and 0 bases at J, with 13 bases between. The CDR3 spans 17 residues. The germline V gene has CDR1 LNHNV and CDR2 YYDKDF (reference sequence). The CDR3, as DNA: TGTGCCACCAGCAGAGTCTCAGGGTTAAGCTCCTACAATGAGCAGTTCTTC. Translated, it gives CATSRVSGLSSYNEQFF.

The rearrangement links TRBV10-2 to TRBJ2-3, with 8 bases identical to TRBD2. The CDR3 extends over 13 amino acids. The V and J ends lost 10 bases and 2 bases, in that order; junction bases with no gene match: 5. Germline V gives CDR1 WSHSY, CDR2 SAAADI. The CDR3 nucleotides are TGCGCCATCTCGGGGGGGGTCACAGATACGCAGTATTTT. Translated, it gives CAISGGVTDTQYF.

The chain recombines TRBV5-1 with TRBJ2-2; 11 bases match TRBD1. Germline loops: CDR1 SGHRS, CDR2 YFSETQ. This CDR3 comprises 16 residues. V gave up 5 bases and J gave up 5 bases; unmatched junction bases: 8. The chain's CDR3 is CASSSDRGRKTGELFF. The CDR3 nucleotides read TGCGCCAGCAGTTCGGACAGGGGGCGAAAAACCGGGGAGCTGTTTTTT.

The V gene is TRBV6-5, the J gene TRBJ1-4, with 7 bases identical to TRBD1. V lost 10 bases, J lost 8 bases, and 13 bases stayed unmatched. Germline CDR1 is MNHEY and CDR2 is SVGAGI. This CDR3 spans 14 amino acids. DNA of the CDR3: TGTGCCACCACGGCTGGGACAGCACGCGAAAAACTGTTTTTT. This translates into CATTAGTAREKLFF.

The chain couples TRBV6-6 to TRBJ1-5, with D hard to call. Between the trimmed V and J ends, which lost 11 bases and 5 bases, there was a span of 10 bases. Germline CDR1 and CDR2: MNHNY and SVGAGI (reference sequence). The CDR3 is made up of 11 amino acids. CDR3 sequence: CASQRDQPQHF. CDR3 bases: TGTGCCTCGCAGAGGGATCAGCCCCAGCATTTT.

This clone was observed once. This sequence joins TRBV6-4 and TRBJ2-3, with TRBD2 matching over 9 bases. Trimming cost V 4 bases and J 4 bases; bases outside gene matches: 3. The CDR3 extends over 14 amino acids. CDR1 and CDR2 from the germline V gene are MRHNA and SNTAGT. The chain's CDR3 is CASSAGGGADTQYF. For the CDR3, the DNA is TGTGCCAGCAGTGCCGGCGGGGGGGCAGATACGCAGTATTTT.

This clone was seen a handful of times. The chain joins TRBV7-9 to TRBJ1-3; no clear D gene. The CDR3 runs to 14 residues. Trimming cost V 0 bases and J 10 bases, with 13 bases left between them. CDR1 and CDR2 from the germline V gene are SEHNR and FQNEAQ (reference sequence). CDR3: CASSLAGSSRTIYF. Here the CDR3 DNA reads TGTGCCAGCAGCTTAGCCGGGTCTTCGAGGACCATATATTTT.

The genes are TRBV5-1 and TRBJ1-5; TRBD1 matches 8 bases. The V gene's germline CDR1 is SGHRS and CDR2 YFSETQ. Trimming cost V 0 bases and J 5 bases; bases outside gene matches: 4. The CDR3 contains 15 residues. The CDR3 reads CASSLETGDDQPQHF. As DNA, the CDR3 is TGCGCCAGCAGCTTGGAGACAGGGGATGATCAGCCCCAGCATTTT.

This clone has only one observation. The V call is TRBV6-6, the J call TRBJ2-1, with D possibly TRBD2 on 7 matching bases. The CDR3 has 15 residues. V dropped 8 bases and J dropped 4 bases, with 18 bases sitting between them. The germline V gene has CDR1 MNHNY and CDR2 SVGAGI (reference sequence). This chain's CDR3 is CASRYEGGEYNEQFF. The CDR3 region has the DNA TGTGCCAGCCGCTACGAGGGGGGGGAATACAATGAGCAGTTCTTC.

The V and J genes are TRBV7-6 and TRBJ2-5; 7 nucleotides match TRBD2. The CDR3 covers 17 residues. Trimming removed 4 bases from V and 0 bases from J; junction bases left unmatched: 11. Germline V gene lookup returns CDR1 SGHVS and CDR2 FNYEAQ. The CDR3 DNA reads TGTGCCAGCAGCTCGCCCCCCCCGCGGGGGAACCAAGAGACCCAGTACTTC. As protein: CASSSPPPRGNQETQYF.

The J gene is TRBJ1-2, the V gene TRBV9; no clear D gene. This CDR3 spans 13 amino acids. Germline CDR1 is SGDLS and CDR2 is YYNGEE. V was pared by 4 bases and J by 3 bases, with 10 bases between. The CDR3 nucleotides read TGTGCCAGCAGCAATACGCGAGACTATGGCTACACCTTC. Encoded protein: CASSNTRDYGYTF.

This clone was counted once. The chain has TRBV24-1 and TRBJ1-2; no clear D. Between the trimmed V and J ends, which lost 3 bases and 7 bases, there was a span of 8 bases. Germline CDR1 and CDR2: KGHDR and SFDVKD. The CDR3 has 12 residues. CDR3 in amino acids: CATSDPAAGYTF. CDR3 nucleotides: TGTGCCACCAGTGATCCGGCGGCTGGCTACACCTTC.

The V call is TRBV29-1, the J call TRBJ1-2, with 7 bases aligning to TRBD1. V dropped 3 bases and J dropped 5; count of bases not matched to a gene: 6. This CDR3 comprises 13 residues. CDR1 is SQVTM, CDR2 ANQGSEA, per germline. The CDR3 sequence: CSVEKRTGYGYTF. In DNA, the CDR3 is TGCAGCGTTGAGAAACGGACAGGTTATGGCTACACCTTC.

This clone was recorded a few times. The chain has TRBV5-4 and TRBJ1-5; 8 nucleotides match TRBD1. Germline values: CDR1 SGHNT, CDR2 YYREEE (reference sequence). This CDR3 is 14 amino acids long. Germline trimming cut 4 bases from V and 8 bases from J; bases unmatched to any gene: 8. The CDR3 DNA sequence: TGTGCCAGCAGCACGGGACAGGACGTCGAGCCCCAGCATTTT. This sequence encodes CASSTGQDVEPQHF.

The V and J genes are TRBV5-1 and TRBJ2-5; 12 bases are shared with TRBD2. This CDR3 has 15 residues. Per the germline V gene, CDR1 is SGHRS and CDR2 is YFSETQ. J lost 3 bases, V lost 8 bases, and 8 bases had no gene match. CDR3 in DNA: TGCGCCAGTCGTTGGACTAGCGGGGTAGAAGAGACCCAGTACTTC. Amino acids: CASRWTSGVEETQYF.

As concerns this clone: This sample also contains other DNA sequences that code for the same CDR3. The CDR3 DNA follows: TGTGCCAGCAGGTCTACAGGTGGCACTGAAGCTTTCTTT. Translation gives CASRSTGGTEAFF. The chain joins TRBV6-5 to TRBJ1-1; the D gene is possibly TRBD1 (5 bases). V gave up 6 bases and J gave up 4 bases, with 12 bases separating them. The CDR3 has 13 residues. Germline V gene sequence: CDR1 MNHEY, CDR2 SVGAGI.

The CDR3 loop is CASSLIAGGSPYEQYF. The CDR3 bases are TGTGCCAGCAGCTTAATAGCGGGGGGATCTCCCTACGAGCAGTACTTC. This rearrangement joins TRBV7-2 to TRBJ2-7, with 10 bases identical to TRBD2. There are 16 residues in the CDR3. CDR1 SGHTA and CDR2 FQGNSA come from the germline V gene. Germline trimming cut 2 bases from V and 2 bases from J; bases unmatched to any gene: 6.

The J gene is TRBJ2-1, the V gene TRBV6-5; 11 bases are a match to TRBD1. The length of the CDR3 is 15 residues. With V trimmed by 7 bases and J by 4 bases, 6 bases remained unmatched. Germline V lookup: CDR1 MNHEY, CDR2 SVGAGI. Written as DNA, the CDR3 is TGTGCCAGCAAATTAGGGACAGGGGGTTACAATGAGCAGTTCTTC. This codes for CASKLGTGGYNEQFF.

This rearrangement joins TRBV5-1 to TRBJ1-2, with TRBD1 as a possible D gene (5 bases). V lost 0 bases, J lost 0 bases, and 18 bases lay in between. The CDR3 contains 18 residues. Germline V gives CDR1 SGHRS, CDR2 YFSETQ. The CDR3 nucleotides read TGCGCCAGCAGCTTGGAAGGGGTAAGAGACCCGTCTAACTATGGCTACACCTTC. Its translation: CASSLEGVRDPSNYGYTF. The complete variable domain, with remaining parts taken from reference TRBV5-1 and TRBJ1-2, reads KAGVTQTPRYLIKTRGQQVTLSCSPISGHRSVSWYQQTPGQGLQFLFEYFSETQRNKGNFPGRFSGRQFSNSRSEMNVSTLELGDSALYLCASSLEGVRDPSNYGYTFGSGTRLTVV.

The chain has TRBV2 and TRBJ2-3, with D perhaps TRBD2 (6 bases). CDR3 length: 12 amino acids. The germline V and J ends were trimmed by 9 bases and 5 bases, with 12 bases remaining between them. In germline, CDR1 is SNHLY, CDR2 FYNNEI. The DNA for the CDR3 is TGTGCCAGTGGAGTAGCGGTAGATACGCAGTATTTT. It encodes CASGVAVDTQYF.

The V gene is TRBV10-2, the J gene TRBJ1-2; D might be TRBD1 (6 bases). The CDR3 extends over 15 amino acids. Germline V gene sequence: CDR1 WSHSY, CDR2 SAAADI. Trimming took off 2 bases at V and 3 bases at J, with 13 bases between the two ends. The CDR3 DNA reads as TGCGCCAGCAGTGAGAGGGGCAGGGGTTACTATGGCTACACCTTC. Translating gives CASSERGRGYYGYTF.

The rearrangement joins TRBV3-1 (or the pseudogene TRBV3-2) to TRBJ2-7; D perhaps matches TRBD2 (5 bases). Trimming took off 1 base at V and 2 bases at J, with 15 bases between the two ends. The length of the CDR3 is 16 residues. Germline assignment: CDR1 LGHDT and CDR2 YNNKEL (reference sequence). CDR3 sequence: CASSQANRGGTYEQYF. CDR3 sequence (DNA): TGTGCCAGCAGCCAAGCAAATCGGGGTGGAACCTACGAGCAGTACTTC.

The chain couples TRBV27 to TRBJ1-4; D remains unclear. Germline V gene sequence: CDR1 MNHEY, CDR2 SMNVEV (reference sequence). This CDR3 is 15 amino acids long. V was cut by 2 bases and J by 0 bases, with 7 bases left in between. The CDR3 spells CASSLDYATNEKLFF. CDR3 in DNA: TGTGCCAGCAGTTTAGACTATGCAACTAATGAAAAACTGTTTTTT. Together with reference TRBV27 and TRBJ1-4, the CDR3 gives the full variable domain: EAQVTQNPRYLITVTGKKLTVTCSQNMNHEYMSWYRQDPGLGLRQIYYSMNVEVTDKGDVPEGYKVSRKEKRNFPLILESPSPNQTSLYFCASSLDYATNEKLFFGSGTQLSVL.

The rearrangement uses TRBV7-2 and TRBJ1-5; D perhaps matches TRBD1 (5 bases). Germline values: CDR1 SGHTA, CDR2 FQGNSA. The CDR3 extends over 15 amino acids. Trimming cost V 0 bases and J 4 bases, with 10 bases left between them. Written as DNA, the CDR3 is TGTGCCAGCAGCTTAGCAGGCGGGGCGAATCAGCCCCAGCATTTT. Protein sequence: CASSLAGGANQPQHF.

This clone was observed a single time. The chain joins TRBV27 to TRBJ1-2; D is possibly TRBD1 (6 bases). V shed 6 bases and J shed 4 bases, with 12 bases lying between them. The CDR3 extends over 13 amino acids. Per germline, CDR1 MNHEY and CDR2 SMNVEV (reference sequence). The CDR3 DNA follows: TGTGCCAGCAGCCCTGGACAGACCTATGGCTACACCTTC. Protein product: CASSPGQTYGYTF.